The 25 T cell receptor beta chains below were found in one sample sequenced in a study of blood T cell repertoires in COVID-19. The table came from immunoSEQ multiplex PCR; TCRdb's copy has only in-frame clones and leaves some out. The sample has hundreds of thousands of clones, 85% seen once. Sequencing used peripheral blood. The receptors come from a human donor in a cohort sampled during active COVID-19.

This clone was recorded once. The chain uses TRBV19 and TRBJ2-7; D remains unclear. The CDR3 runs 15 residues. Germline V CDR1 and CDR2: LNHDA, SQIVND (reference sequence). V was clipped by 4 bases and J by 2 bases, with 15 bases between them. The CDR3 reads CASSTRLWFPYEQYF. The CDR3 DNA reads TGTGCCAGTAGTACTAGGCTCTGGTTTCCCTACGAGCAGTACTTC.

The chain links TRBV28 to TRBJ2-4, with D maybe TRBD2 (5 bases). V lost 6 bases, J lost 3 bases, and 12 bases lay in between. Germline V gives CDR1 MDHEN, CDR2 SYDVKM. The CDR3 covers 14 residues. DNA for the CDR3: TGTGCCAGCAGGCCGGGGATCGACAAAAACATTCAGTACTTC. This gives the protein CASRPGIDKNIQYF.

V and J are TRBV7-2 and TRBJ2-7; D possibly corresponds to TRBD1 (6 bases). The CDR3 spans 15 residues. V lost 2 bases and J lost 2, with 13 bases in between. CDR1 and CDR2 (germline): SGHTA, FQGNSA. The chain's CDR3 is CASSLYATGTYEQYF. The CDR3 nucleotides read TGTGCCAGCAGCTTATACGCCACAGGGACCTACGAGCAGTACTTC. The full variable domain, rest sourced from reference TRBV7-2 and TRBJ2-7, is GAGVSQSPSNKVTEKGKDVELRCDPISGHTALYWYRQSLGQGLEFLIYFQGNSAPDKSGLPSDRFSAERTGGSVSTLTIQRTQQEDSAVYLCASSLYATGTYEQYFGPGTRLTVT.

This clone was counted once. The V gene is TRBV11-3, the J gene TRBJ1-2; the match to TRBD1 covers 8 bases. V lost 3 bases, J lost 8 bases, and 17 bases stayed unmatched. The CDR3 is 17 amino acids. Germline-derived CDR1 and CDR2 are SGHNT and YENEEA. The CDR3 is CASSFKTGVELLWGYTF. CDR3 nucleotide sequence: TGTGCCAGCAGCTTTAAGACAGGGGTGGAACTACTATGGGGCTACACCTTC.

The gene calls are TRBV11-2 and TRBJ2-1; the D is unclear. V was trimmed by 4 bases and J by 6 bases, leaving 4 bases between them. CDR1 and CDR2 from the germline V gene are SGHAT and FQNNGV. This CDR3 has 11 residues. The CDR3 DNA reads TGTGCCAGCAGCTCCGGCAATGAGCAGTTCTTC. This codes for CASSSGNEQFF.

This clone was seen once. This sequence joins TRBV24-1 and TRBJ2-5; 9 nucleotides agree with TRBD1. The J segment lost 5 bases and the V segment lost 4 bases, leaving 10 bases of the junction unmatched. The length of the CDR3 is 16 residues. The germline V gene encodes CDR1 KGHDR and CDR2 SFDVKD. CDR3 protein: CATSELAETGGETQYF. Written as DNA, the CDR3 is TGTGCCACCAGTGAGCTTGCGGAGACAGGGGGGGAGACCCAGTACTTC.

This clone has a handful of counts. The CDR3 here is CASSLSWGGETQYF. The CDR3, as DNA: TGTGCCAGCAGCTTGTCCTGGGGGGGGGAGACCCAGTACTTC. The chain has TRBV5-4 and TRBJ2-5, with 7 bases matching TRBD2. The CDR3 spans 14 residues. V lost 1 base to trimming and J lost 5 bases; unmatched junction nucleotides: 5. CDR1 and CDR2 from the germline V gene are SGHNT and YYREEE (reference sequence).

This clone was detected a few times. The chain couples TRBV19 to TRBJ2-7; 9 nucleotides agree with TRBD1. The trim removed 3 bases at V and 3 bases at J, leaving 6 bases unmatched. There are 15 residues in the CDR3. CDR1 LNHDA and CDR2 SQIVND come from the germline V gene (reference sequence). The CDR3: CASSMGMGQGYEQYF. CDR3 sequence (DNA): TGTGCCAGTAGTATGGGGATGGGACAGGGCTACGAGCAGTACTTC.

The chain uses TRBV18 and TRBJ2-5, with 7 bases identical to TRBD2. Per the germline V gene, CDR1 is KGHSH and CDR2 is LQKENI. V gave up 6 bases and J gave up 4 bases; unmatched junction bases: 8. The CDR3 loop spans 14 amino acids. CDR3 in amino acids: CASSRDWGGETQYF. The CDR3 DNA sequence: TGTGCCAGCTCTCGTGACTGGGGGGGAGAGACCCAGTACTTC.

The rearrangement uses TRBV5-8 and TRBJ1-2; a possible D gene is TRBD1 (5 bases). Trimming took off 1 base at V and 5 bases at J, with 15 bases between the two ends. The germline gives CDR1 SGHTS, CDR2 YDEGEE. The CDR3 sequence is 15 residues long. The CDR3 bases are TGTGCCAGCAGCTTGCCCCTCGGGGGACGGTATGGCTACACCTTC. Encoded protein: CASSLPLGGRYGYTF. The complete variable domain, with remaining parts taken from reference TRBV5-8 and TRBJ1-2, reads EAGVTQSPTHLIKTRGQQATLRCSPISGHTSVYWYQQALGLGLQFLLWYDEGEERNRGNFPPRFSGRQFPNYSSELNVNALELEDSALYLCASSLPLGGRYGYTFGSGTRLTVV.

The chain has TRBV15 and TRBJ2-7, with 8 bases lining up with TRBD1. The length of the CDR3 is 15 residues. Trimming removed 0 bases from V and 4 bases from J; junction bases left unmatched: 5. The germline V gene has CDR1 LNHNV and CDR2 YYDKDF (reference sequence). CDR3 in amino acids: CATSREGQETYEQYF. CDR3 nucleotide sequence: TGTGCCACCAGCAGAGAGGGACAGGAGACGTACGAGCAGTACTTC.

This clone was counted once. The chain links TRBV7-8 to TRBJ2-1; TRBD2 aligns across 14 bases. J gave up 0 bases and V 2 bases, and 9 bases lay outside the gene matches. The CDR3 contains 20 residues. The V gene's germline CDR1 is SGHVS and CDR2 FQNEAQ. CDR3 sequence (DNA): TGTGCCAGCAGCTTAATTAGGACTAGCGGGAGGCGTAGCTCCTACAATGAGCAGTTCTTC. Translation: CASSLIRTSGRRSSYNEQFF. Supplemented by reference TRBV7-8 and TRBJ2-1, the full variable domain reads GAGVSQSPRYKVAKRGQDVALRCDPISGHVSLFWYQQALGQGPEFLTYFQNEAQLDKSGLPSDRFFAERPEGSVSTLKIQRTQQEDSAVYLCASSLIRTSGRRSSYNEQFFGPGTRLTVL.

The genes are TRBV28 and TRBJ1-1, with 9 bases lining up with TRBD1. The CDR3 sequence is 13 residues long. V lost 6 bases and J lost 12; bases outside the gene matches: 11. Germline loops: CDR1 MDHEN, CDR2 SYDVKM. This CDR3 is CASSSGTGTNTFF. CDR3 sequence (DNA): TGTGCCAGCAGCTCCGGGACAGGGACCAATACTTTCTTT.

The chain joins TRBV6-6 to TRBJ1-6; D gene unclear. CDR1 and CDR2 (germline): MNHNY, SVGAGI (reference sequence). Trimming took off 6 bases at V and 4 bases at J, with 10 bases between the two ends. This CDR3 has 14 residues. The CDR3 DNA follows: TGTGCCAGCAGAGACTCGGGATATAATTCACCCCTCCACTTT. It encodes CASRDSGYNSPLHF.

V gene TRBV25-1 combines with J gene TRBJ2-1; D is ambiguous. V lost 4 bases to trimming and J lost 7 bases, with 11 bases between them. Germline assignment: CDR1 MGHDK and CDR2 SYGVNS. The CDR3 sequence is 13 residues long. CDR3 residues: CASSAPFRNEQFF. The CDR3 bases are TGTGCCAGCAGTGCCCCCTTTAGAAATGAGCAGTTCTTC.

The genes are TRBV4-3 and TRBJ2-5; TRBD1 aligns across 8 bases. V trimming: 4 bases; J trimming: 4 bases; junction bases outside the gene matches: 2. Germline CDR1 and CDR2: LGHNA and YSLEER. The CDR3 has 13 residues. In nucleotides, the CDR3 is TGCGCCAGCAGCCGCGACAGGGGAGAGACCCAGTACTTC. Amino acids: CASSRDRGETQYF.

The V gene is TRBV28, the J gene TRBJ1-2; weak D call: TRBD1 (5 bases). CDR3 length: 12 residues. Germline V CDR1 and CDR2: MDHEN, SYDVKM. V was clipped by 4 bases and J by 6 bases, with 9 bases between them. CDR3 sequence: CASSYLTDGYTF. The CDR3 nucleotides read TGTGCCAGCAGTTACCTGACAGATGGCTACACCTTC.

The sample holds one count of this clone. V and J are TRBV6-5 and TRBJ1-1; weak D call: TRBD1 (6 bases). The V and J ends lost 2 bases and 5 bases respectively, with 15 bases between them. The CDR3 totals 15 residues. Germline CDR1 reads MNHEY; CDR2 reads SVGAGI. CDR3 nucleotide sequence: TGTGCCAGCAGTTACGTTTACATTGGACAGACTGAAGCTTTCTTT. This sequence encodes CASSYVYIGQTEAFF.

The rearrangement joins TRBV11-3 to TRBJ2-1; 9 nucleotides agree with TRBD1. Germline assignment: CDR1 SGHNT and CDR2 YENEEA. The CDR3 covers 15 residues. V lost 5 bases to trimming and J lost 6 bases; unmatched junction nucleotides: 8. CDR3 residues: CASSEGGQGTNEQFF. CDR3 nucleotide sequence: TGTGCCAGCAGCGAGGGGGGACAGGGCACCAATGAGCAGTTCTTC.

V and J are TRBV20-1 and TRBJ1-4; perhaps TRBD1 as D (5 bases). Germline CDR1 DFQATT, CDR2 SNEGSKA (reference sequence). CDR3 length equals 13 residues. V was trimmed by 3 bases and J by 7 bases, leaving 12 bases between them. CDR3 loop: CSASRGGGEKLFF. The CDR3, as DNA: TGCAGTGCTAGTCGTGGGGGGGGTGAAAAACTGTTTTTT.

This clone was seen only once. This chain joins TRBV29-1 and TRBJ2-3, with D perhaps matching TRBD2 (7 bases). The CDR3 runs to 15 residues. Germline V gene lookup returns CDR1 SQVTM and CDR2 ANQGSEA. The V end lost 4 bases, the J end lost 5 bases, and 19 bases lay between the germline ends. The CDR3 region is CSVVGGGAKLDTQYF. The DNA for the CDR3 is TGCAGCGTTGTAGGTGGGGGGGCTAAGTTAGATACGCAGTATTTT.

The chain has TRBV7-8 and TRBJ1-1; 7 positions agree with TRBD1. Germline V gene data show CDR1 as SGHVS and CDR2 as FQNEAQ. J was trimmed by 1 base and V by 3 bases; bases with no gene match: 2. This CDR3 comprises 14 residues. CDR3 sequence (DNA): TGTGCCAGCAGCTTTGGACAGGCGAACACTGAAGCTTTCTTT. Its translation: CASSFGQANTEAFF.

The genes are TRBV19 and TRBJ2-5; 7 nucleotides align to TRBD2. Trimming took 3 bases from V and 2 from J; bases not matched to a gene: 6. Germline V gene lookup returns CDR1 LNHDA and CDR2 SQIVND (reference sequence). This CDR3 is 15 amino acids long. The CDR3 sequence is CASSIGGTTQETQYF. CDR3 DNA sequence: TGTGCCAGTAGTATTGGCGGGACTACACAAGAGACCCAGTACTTC.

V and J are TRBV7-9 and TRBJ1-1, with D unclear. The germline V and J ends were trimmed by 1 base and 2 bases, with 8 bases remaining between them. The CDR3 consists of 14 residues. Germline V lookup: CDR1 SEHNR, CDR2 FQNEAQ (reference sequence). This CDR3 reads CASSLVRGNTEAFF. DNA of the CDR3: TGTGCCAGCAGCTTAGTCAGAGGCAACACTGAAGCTTTCTTT.

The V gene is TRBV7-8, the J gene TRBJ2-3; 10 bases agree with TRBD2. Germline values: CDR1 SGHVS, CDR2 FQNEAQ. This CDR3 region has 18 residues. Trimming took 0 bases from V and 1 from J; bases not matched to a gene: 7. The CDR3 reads CASSLAGGLAGGTDTQYF. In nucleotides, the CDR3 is TGTGCCAGCAGCTTAGCGGGGGGGCTAGCGGGAGGCACAGATACGCAGTATTTT.